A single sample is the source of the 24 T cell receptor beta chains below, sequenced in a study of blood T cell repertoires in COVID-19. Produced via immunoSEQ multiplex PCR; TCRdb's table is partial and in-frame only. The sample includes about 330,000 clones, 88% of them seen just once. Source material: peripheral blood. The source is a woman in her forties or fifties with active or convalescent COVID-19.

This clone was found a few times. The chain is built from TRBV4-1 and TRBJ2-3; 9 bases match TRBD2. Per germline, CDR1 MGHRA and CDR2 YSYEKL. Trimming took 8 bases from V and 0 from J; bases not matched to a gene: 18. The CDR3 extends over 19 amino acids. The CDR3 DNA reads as TGCGCCAGCCGCCCTCAAGGTAGCGGGGGCCTCCGTAGCACAGATACGCAGTATTTT. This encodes CASRPQGSGGLRSTDTQYF.

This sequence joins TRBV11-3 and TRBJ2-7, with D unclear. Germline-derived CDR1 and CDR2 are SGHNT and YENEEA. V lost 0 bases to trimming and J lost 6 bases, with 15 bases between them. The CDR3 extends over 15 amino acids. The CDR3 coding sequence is TGTGCCAGCAGCTTAGATCTGTCAGAGGTCGGCGAGCAGTACTTC. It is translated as CASSLDLSEVGEQYF.

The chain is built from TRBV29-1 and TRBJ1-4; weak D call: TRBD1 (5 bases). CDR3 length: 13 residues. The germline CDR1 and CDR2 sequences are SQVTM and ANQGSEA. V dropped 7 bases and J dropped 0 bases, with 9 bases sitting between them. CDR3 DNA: TGCAGCGGCAGGGAAACAACTAATGAAAAACTGTTTTTT. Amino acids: CSGRETTNEKLFF.

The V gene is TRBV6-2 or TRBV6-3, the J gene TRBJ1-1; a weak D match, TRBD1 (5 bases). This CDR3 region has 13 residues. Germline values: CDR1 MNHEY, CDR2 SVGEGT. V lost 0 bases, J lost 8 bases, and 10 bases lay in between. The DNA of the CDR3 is TGTGCCAGCAGTTACTCGGGGCAGAGAGAAGCTTTCTTT. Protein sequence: CASSYSGQREAFF.

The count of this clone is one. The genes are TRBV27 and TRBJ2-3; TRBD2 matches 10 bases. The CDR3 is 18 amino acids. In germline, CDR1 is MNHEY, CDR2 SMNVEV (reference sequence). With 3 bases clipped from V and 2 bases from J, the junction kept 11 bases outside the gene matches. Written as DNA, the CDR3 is TGTGCCAGCAGTTTGGTGGTAGCGGGGGGCCTTCACACAGATACGCAGTATTTT. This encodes CASSLVVAGGLHTDTQYF.

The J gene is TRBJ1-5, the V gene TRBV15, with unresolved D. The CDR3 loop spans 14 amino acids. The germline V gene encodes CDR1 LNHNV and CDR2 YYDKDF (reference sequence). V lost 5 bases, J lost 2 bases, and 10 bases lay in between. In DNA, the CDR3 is TGTGCCACCAGCGACGTGCAGGGCAATCAGCCCCAGCATTTT. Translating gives CATSDVQGNQPQHF.

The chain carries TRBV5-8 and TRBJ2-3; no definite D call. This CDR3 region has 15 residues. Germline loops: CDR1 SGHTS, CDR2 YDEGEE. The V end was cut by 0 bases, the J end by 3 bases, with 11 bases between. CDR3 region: CASSLGQDLTDTQYF. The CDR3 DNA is TGTGCCAGCAGCTTGGGTCAGGATCTAACAGATACGCAGTATTTT. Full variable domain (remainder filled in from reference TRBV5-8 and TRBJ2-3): EAGVTQSPTHLIKTRGQQATLRCSPISGHTSVYWYQQALGLGLQFLLWYDEGEERNRGNFPPRFSGRQFPNYSSELNVNALELEDSALYLCASSLGQDLTDTQYFGPGTRLTVL.

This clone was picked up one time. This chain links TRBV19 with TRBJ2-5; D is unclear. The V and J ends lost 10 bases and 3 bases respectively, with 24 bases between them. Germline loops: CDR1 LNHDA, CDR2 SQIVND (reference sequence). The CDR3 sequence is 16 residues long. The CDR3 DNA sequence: TGTGCCAAACCCCGGAGAGGAATTTCAGCAGAAGAGACCCAGTACTTC. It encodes CAKPRRGISAEETQYF.

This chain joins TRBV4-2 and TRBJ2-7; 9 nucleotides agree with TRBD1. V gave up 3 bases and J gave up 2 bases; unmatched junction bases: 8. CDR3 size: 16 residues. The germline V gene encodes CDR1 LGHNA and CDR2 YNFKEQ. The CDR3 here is CASSQIPGQGTYEQYF. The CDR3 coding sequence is TGTGCCAGCAGCCAGATTCCGGGACAGGGTACCTACGAGCAGTACTTC.

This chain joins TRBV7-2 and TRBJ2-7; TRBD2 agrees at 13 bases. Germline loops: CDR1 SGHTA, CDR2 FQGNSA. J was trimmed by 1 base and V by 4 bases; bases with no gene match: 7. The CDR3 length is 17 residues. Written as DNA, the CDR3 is TGTGCCAGCAGCTCAGGACTAGCGGGAGCACCGTCCTACGAGCAGTACTTC. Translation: CASSSGLAGAPSYEQYF.

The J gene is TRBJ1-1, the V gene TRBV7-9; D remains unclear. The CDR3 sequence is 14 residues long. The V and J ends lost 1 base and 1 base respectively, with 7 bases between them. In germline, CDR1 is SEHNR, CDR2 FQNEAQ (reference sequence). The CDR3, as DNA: TGTGCCAGCAGCTTAGTAGCTGGGAACACTGAAGCTTTCTTT. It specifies CASSLVAGNTEAFF.

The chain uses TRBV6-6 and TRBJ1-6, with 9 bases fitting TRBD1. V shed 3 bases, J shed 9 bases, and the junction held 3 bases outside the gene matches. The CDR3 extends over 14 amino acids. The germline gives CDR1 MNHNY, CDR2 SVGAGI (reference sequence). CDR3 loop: CASSYLGQGSPLHF. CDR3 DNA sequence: TGTGCCAGCAGTTATTTGGGACAGGGTTCACCCCTCCACTTT.

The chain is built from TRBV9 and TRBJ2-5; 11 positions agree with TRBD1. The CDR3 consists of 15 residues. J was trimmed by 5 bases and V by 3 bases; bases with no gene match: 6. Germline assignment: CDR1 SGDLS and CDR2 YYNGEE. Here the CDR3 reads CASSGGQGVDETQYF. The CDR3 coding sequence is TGTGCCAGCAGCGGGGGACAGGGGGTCGACGAGACCCAGTACTTC. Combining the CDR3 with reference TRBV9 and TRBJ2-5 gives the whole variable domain DSGVTQTPKHLITATGQRVTLRCSPRSGDLSVYWYQQSLDQGLQFLIQYYNGEERAKGNILERFSAQQFPDLHSELNLSSLELGDSALYFCASSGGQGVDETQYFGPGTRLLVL.

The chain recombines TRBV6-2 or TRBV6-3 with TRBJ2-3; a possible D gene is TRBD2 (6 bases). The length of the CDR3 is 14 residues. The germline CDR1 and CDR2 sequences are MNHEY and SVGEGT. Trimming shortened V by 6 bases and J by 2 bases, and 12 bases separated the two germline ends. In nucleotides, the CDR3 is TGTGCCAGCAGCCCCGGGACTGCCACAGATACGCAGTATTTT. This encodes CASSPGTATDTQYF.

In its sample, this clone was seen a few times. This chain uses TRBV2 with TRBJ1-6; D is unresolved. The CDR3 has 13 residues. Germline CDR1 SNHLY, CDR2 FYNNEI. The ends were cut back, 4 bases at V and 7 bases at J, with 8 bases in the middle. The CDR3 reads CASSGEENSPLHF. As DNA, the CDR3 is TGTGCCAGCAGTGGAGAGGAAAATTCACCCCTCCACTTT.

The DNA for the CDR3 is TGTGCCAGCTCAGCGCTCATGAACACTGAAGCTTTCTTT. Its translation is CASSALMNTEAFF. The chain combines TRBV18 with TRBJ1-1; no clear D. Germline CDR1 is KGHSH and CDR2 is LQKENI. The ends were cut back, 5 bases at V and 0 bases at J, with 7 bases in the middle. The CDR3 is made up of 13 amino acids.

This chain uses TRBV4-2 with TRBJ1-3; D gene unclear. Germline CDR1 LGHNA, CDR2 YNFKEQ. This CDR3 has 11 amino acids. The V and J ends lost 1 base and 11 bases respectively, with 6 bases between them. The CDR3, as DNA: TGTGCCAGCAGCCAAGGCAGTGCCATATATTTT. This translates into CASSQGSAIYF.

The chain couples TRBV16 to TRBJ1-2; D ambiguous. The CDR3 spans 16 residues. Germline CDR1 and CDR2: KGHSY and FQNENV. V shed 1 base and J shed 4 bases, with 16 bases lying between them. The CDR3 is CASSQLSPGGSYGYTF. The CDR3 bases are TGTGCCAGCAGCCAATTGTCCCCGGGTGGGTCCTATGGCTACACCTTC.

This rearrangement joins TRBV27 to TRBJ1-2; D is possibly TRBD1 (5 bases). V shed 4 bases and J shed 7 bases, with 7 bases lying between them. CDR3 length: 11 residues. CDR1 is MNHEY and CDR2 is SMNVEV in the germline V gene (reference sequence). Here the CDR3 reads CASSWGGGYTF. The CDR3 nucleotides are TGTGCCAGCAGTTGGGGGGGTGGCTACACCTTC.

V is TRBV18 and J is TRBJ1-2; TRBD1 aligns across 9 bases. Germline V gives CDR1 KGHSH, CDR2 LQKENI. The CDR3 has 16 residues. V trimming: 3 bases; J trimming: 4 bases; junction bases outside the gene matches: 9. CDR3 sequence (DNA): TGTGCCAGCTCACCGTACCCACAGGGGGCCCTCTATGGCTACACCTTC. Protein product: CASSPYPQGALYGYTF. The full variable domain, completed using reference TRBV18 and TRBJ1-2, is NAGVMQNPRHLVRRRGQEARLRCSPMKGHSHVYWYRQLPEEGLKFMVYLQKENIIDESGMPKERFSAEFPKEGPSILRIQQVVRGDSAAYFCASSPYPQGALYGYTFGSGTRLTVV.

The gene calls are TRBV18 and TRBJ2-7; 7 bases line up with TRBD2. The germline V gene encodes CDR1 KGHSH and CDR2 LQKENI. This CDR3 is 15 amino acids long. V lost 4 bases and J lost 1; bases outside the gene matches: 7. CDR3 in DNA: TGTGCCAGCTCACGCGGCGGGACTAAATCCTACGAGCAGTACTTC. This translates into CASSRGGTKSYEQYF. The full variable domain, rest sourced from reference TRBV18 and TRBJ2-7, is NAGVMQNPRHLVRRRGQEARLRCSPMKGHSHVYWYRQLPEEGLKFMVYLQKENIIDESGMPKERFSAEFPKEGPSILRIQQVVRGDSAAYFCASSRGGTKSYEQYFGPGTRLTVT.

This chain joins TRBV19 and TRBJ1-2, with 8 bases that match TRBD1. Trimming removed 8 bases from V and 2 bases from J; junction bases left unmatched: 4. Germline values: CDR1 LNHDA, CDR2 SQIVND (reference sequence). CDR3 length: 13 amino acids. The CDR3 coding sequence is TGTGCCAGTGGGCGACAGGGGAACTATGGCTACACCTTC. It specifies CASGRQGNYGYTF. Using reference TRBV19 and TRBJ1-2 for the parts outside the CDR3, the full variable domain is DGGITQSPKYLFRKEGQNVTLSCEQNLNHDAMYWYRQDPGQGLRLIYYSQIVNDFQKGDIAEGYSVSREKKESFPLTVTSAQKNPTAFYLCASGRQGNYGYTFGSGTRLTVV.

The CDR3 coding sequence is TGTGCCAGCAGCTTAAGGGGACTAGCGGGGAGTCAAGAGACCCAGTACTTC. Its translation: CASSLRGLAGSQETQYF. The genes are TRBV7-3 and TRBJ2-5; 13 bases match TRBD2. From germline, CDR1 is SGHTA and CDR2 FQGTGA. The CDR3 runs 17 residues. The ends lost 1 base at V and 2 bases at J; junction bases unmatched: 4.

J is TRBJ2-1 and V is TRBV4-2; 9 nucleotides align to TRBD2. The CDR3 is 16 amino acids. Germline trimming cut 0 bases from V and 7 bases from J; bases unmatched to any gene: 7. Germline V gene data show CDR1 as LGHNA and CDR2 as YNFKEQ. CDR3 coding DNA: TGTGCCAGCAGCCAAGAATTAGCGGGAGCAATAAATGAGCAGTTCTTC. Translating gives CASSQELAGAINEQFF.